One and the same sample provided the 9 T cell receptor beta chains below, sequenced in a study of beta chain features in type 1 diabetes. Their recognized antigens are unknown. Study-level results: When Type 1 diabetes patients were examined, their TCRB CDR3s proved moderately but significantly shorter in all four CD4+ subsets.

Since all of the isolated RNA was reverse transcribed, expressed TCRB transcripts were what got sequenced. TCRdb's copy holds only in-frame clones and misses some; the assay was immunoSEQ multiplex PCR. Of some 350,000 clones in the sample, around 9.6% were seen once. Sequences were obtained from central memory CD4+ T cells from blood. All receptors derive from a man aged 25 to 40 with type 1 diabetes.

The rearrangement joins TRBV7-3 to TRBJ1-2; D is undetermined. Germline V gives CDR1 SGHTA, CDR2 FQGTGA. This CDR3 spans 13 amino acids. Trimming took 1 base from V and 6 from J, leaving 9 bases between them. This chain's CDR3 is CASSLKSDHGYTF. In DNA, the CDR3 is TGTGCCAGCAGCTTAAAATCCGACCATGGCTACACCTTC.

This chain links TRBV5-8 with TRBJ1-4, with TRBD1 as a possible D gene (6 bases). V lost 3 bases and J lost 6, with 12 bases in between. Germline V CDR1 and CDR2: SGHTS, YDEGEE. The CDR3 loop spans 14 amino acids. The CDR3 loop is CASSSMRGDEKLFF. CDR3 DNA sequence: TGTGCCAGCAGCTCGATGAGGGGGGATGAAAAACTGTTTTTT.

This clone was observed many times. The V and J genes are TRBV2 and TRBJ2-1; D could derive from TRBD1 or TRBD2 (7 bases each). Germline CDR1 is SNHLY and CDR2 is FYNNEI. Trimming removed 3 bases at V and 3 bases at J, with 12 bases between. The CDR3 consists of 15 residues. CDR3 loop: CASSEGGTDYNEQFF. CDR3 nucleotides: TGTGCCAGCAGTGAGGGAGGGACAGACTACAATGAGCAGTTCTTC.

This clone has ten or more counts. The chain joins TRBV11-2 to TRBJ2-2; D ambiguous. CDR3 size: 12 residues. CDR1 and CDR2 (germline): SGHAT, FQNNGV. The V gene lost 3 bases and the J gene lost 4 bases, with 3 bases spanning the gap. The CDR3 here is CASSFFTGELFF. DNA for the CDR3: TGTGCCAGCAGCTTTTTCACCGGGGAGCTGTTTTTT.

The chain links TRBV29-1 to TRBJ2-3; 7 nucleotides agree with TRBD1. Germline values: CDR1 SQVTM, CDR2 ANQGSEA. CDR3 size: 13 residues. The trim removed 2 bases at V and 6 bases at J, leaving 5 bases unmatched. The CDR3 DNA is TGCAGCGTTGAATCGAGCAGGGGGGATACGCAGTATTTT. Translating it yields CSVESSRGDTQYF.

V gene TRBV5-8 combines with J gene TRBJ1-2; no firm D call. The germline V and J ends were trimmed by 2 bases and 3 bases, with 5 bases remaining between them. The CDR3 runs 12 residues. CDR1 SGHTS and CDR2 YDEGEE come from the germline V gene. This CDR3 is CASSFFDYGYTF. CDR3 nucleotides: TGTGCCAGCAGCTTTTTCGACTATGGCTACACCTTC.

A word on this clone: Being one base from a much bigger clone, this may be a read error. In DNA form, the CDR3 reads TGTGCCAGCAGCTTAGAGGGCACAGATACGCAGTATTTT. Translation: CASSLEGTDTQYF. The chain recombines TRBV7-9 with TRBJ2-3; D gene unclear. V dropped 1 base and J dropped 1 base, with 3 bases sitting between them. The CDR3 length is 13 residues. CDR1 and CDR2 from the germline V gene are SEHNR and FQNEAQ (reference sequence).

In this sample, this clone turned up a few times. The chain joins TRBV25-1 to TRBJ1-2; D is perhaps TRBD1 (6 bases). V was cut by 6 bases and J by 8 bases, with 16 bases left in between. This CDR3 is 13 amino acids long. Looked up from germline, CDR1 is MGHDK and CDR2 is SYGVNS. The DNA of the CDR3 is TGTGCCAGCAGGGAACCAGGGGATAGAGGCTACACCTTC. This translates into CASREPGDRGYTF.

This chain connects TRBV2 to TRBJ2-3, with 9 bases lining up with TRBD2. The V and J ends lost 3 bases and 1 base, in that order; junction bases with no gene match: 5. CDR1 is SNHLY and CDR2 is FYNNEI in the germline V gene. The CDR3 is 16 residues long. CDR3 amino acids: CASSEWASGGTDTQYF. CDR3 nucleotides: TGTGCCAGCAGTGAGTGGGCTAGCGGGGGCACAGATACGCAGTATTTT.